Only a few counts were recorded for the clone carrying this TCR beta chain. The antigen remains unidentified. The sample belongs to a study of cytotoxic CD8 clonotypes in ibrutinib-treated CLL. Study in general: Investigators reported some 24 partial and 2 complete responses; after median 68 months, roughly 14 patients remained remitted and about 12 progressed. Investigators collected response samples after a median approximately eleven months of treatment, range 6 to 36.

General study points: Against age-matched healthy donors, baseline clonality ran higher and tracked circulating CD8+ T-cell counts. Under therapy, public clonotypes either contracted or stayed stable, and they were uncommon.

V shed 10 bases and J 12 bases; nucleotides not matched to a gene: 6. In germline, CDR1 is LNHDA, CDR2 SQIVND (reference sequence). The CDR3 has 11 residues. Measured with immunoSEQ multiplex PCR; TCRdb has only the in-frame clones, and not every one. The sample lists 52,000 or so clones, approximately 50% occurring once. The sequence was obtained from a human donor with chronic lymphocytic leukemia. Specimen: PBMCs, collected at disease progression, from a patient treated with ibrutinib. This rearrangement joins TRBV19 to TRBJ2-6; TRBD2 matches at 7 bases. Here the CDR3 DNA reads TGTGCCACCCACTGGGGGGGCGTCCTGACTTTC. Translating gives CATHWGGVLTF.